These T cell receptor beta chains were read from a single sample in a study of blood T cell repertoires in COVID-19. Profiling relied on immunoSEQ multiplex PCR, and the TCRdb table lists in-frame clones only, not all of them. The sample lists about 120,000 clones; about 81% were seen once. The sample comprised peripheral blood. All receptors derive from a man between 25 and 39 years old with COVID-19, enrolled during active disease. Each CDR3 is given with its conserved first and last residue. Each record gives: J gene, clone size, V gene, D gene, CDR3 protein, CDR3 DNA. D genes are given only for firm matches. A clone size is listed for some rows: how often the clone was seen (once, few, many), or a class if it is expanded.

TRBJ1-4,-,TRBV7-9,-,CASSWQGPNEKLFF,TGTGCCAGCAGCTGGCAGGGCCCTAATGAAAAACTGTTTTTT
TRBJ2-2,-,TRBV5-1,TRBD2,CASSLLSGRSTGELFF,TGCGCCAGCAGCTTGCTGAGCGGGAGGAGCACCGGGGAGCTGTTTTTT
TRBJ1-1,-,TRBV12-5,TRBD1,CASGLTGVKGTEAFF,TGTGCTAGTGGTTTGACAGGGGTTAAGGGGACTGAAGCTTTCTTT
TRBJ1-6,-,TRBV18,-,CASSPTGNYNSPLHF,TGTGCCAGCTCACCTACAGGGAACTATAATTCACCCCTCCACTTT
TRBJ1-2,few,TRBV3-1/TRBV3-2,TRBD1,CASSQDWWTGGFYGYTF,TGTGCCAGCAGCCAAGATTGGTGGACAGGGGGATTCTATGGCTACACCTTC
TRBJ1-1,-,TRBV7-8,TRBD1,CASSLPRQASEGATEAFF,TGTGCCAGCAGCTTACCCCGACAGGCATCCGAGGGGGCCACTGAAGCTTTCTTT
TRBJ1-4,few,TRBV2,-,CASSEQFTNEKLFF,TGTGCCAGCAGTGAACAGTTCACTAATGAAAAACTGTTTTTT
TRBJ1-4,-,TRBV4-1,-,CASSQDRPLEGEKLFF,TGCGCCAGCAGCCAAGATAGGCCGTTGGAGGGTGAAAAACTGTTTTTT
TRBJ1-2,-,TRBV19,TRBD1,CASSNRDRGPHTGYGYTF,TGTGCCAGTAGTAACCGGGACAGGGGGCCTCATACCGGCTATGGCTACACCTTC
TRBJ1-2,-,TRBV7-6,-,CASSPGGWTVDGYTF,TGTGCCAGCAGCCCAGGCGGGTGGACAGTTGATGGCTACACCTTC
TRBJ1-6,once,TRBV18,-,CASSPGRDNSPLHF,TGTGCCAGCTCACCAGGGAGGGATAATTCACCCCTCCACTTT
TRBJ2-1,-,TRBV28,TRBD2,CASSFGATSARNEQFF,TGTGCCAGCAGTTTTGGAGCGACTAGCGCGCGTAATGAGCAGTTCTTC
TRBJ2-7,-,TRBV11-3,-,CASMGGNIDEQYF,TGTGCCAGCATGGGCGGGAACATCGACGAGCAGTACTTC
TRBJ1-6,-,TRBV29-1,TRBD1,CSVGQGCPYNSPLHF,TGCAGCGTGGGACAGGGTTGCCCCTATAATTCACCCCTCCACTTT
TRBJ2-1,-,TRBV5-1,TRBD1,CASSLWGQGEGRETYNEQFF,TGCGCCAGCAGCCTGTGGGGACAGGGAGAGGGGAGAGAGACATACAATGAGCAGTTCTTC
TRBJ2-1,-,TRBV3-1/TRBV3-2,-,CASSQANNEQFF,TGTGCCAGCAGCCAAGCTAACAATGAGCAGTTCTTC
TRBJ2-7,-,TRBV6-5,TRBD1,CASSYRTGGYEQYF,TGTGCCAGCAGTTACCGGACAGGTGGCTACGAGCAGTACTTC
TRBJ1-2,-,TRBV28,-,CASSFPDRSHGYTF,TGTGCCAGCAGTTTCCCCGACAGGTCTCATGGCTACACCTTC
TRBJ1-2,-,TRBV30,TRBD1,CAWSWTGGVYGYTF,TGTGCCTGGAGTTGGACAGGGGGGGTCTATGGCTACACCTTC
TRBJ1-5,many,TRBV6-5,-,CASSRTQQGPQHF,TGTGCCAGCAGCCGTACGCAACAGGGGCCCCAGCATTTT
TRBJ1-3,once,TRBV4-2,-,CASSQVMGATGNTIYF,TGTGCCAGCAGCCAAGTAATGGGGGCGACAGGAAACACCATATATTTT
TRBJ2-7,-,TRBV19,-,CASRSYEQYF,TGTGCCAGTAGGAGCTACGAGCAGTACTTC
TRBJ2-5,-,TRBV29-1,TRBD2,CSVGRLAGGETQYF,TGCAGCGTTGGGCGACTAGCGGGAGGAGAGACCCAGTACTTC
TRBJ2-7,-,TRBV10-3,-,CASSENTAYEQYF,TGTGCCTCCAGTGAAAACACCGCCTACGAGCAGTACTTC
TRBJ1-2,-,TRBV30,TRBD1,CAWSPTGGYGYTF,TGTGCCTGGAGTCCGACAGGGGGTTATGGCTACACCTTC
TRBJ1-1,once,TRBV11-2,-,CASSLTEDTEAFF,TGTGCCAGCAGCTTGACGGAGGACACTGAAGCTTTCTTT
TRBJ2-3,-,TRBV18,TRBD2,CASSPVTSGGTDTQYF,TGTGCCAGCTCACCGGTGACTAGCGGGGGTACAGATACGCAGTATTTT
TRBJ1-2,-,TRBV28,-,CASSLGLWAAVDYGYTF,TGTGCCAGCAGTTTGGGTCTGTGGGCAGCGGTTGACTATGGCTACACCTTC
TRBJ1-1,-,TRBV7-9,-,CASSLNRVPPEAFF,TGTGCCAGCAGCCTGAACAGGGTCCCCCCAGAAGCTTTCTTT
TRBJ2-2,-,TRBV2,TRBD1,CASGKTGSSYTGELFF,TGTGCCAGCGGAAAGACAGGGTCATCTTACACCGGGGAGCTGTTTTTT
TRBJ2-1,-,TRBV5-5,TRBD2,CASSLGLAGSSYNEQFF,TGTGCCAGCAGCCTTGGACTAGCGGGAAGCTCCTACAATGAGCAGTTCTTC
TRBJ1-1,-,TRBV10-3,TRBD1,CAIRDRGTVNTEAFF,TGTGCCATCAGGGACAGGGGGACGGTGAACACTGAAGCTTTCTTT